This paragraph covers one T cell receptor beta chain sequence. Repertoires were generated with immunoSEQ multiplex PCR, while TCRdb's copy carries only in-frame clones and drops some. This sample yields approximately 130,000 clones, of which 86% are seen a single time; approximately 20% belongs to the top ten. The data were obtained in a study of blood T cell repertoires in COVID-19. Across the whole study: Sample material is recorded as cDNA or gDNA derived from T cells, B-cell-depleted T cells, or PBMCs.

CDR1 is SGHRS and CDR2 is YFSETQ in the germline V gene. V lost 1 base and J lost 2, with 8 bases in between. The CDR3 is 14 amino acids. Specimen: peripheral blood. The J gene is TRBJ2-3, the V gene TRBV5-1; D is undetermined. This TCR came from a woman between 50 and 59 years old who had recovered from COVID-19. CDR3 sequence: CASSLSGSTDTQYF. In nucleotides, the CDR3 is TGCGCCAGCAGCTTGTCAGGCTCCACAGATACGCAGTATTTT.